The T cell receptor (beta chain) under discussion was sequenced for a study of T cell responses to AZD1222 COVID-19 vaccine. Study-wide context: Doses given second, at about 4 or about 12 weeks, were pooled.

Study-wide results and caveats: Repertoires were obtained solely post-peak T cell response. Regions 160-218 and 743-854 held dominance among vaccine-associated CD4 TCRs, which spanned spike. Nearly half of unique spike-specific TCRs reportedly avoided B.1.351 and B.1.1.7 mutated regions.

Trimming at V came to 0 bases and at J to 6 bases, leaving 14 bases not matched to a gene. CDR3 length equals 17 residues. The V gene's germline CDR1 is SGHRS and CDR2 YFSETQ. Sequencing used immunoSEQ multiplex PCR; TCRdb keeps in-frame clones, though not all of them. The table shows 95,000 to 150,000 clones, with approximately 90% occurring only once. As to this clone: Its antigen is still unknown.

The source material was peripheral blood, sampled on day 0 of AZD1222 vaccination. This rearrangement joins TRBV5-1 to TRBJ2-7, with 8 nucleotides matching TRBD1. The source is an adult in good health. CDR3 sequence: CASSLARQTGAFFEQYF. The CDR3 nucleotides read TGCGCCAGCAGCTTGGCGCGTCAGACAGGGGCTTTTTTCGAGCAGTACTTC.